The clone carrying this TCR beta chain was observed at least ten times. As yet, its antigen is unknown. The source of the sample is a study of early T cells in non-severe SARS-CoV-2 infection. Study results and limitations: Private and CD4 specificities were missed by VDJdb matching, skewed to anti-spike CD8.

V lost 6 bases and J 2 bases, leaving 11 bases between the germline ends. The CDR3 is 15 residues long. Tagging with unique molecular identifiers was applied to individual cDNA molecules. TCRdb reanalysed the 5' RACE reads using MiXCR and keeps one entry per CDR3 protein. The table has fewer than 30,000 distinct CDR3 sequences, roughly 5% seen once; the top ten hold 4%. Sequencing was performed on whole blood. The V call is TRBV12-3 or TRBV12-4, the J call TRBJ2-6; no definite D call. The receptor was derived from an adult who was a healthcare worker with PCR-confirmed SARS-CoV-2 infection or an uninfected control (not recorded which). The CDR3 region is CASSPWAAGANVLTF. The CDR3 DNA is TGTGCCAGCAGCCCGTGGGCAGCTGGGGCCAACGTCCTGACTTTC.